The 15 T cell receptor beta chains reported below all come from one sample, sequenced in a study of beta chain features in type 1 diabetes. Study results and caveats: Type 1 diabetes patients showed a moderate but significant shortening of TCRB CDR3s in all four CD4+ subsets.

Expressed TCRB transcripts were sequenced because the entire RNA isolate underwent reverse transcription. TCRdb's table, derived via immunoSEQ multiplex PCR, lists solely in-frame clones and lacks some. The sample lists 200,000 to 300,000 clones, roughly 11% occurring once. No antigen is known for these receptors. Sequenced: naive CD4+ T cells from blood. These receptors all come from a man under 40 with type 1 diabetes.

The chain uses TRBV9 and TRBJ1-1; D remains unclear. The CDR3 contains 14 residues. Trimming removed 3 bases at V and 6 bases at J, with 15 bases between. In germline, CDR1 is SGDLS, CDR2 YYNGEE. The CDR3 coding sequence is TGTGCCAGCAGCGCCCTCGGCGGAGTCGCTGAAGCTTTCTTT. Translating it yields CASSALGGVAEAFF.

CDR3 sequence: CASSSQGANTGELFF. CDR3 DNA: TGTGCCAGCAGCTCACAGGGGGCGAACACCGGGGAGCTGTTTTTT. The V gene is TRBV5-6, the J gene TRBJ2-2; 8 bases map to TRBD1. Germline CDR1 reads SGHDT; CDR2 reads YYEEEE. With V trimmed by 3 bases and J by 0 bases, 1 base remained unmatched. The CDR3 is made up of 15 amino acids.

The chain couples TRBV6-1 to TRBJ2-7, with a tentative D call TRBD1 (7 bases). CDR1 and CDR2 from the germline V gene are MNHNS and SASEGT. The length of the CDR3 is 14 residues. Trimming left V 6 bases short and J 6 bases short, with 18 bases between. CDR3 nucleotides: TGTGCCAGCAGCGAGACAGGGAGGTATGGCGAGCAGTACTTC. It translates to CASSETGRYGEQYF.

V is TRBV4-2 and J is TRBJ2-1; 7 bases fit TRBD2. The CDR3 is 14 amino acids. The V gene's germline CDR1 is LGHNA and CDR2 YNFKEQ. V shed 4 bases, J shed 4 bases, and the junction held 4 bases outside the gene matches. The CDR3 region is CASSLRTRYNEQFF. CDR3 nucleotide sequence: TGTGCCAGCAGCCTAAGGACTAGATACAATGAGCAGTTCTTC.

This clone was found a few times. The chain is built from TRBV4-3 and TRBJ2-7; TRBD1 might be the D (6 bases). V was cut by 1 base and J by 3 bases, with 10 bases left in between. The CDR3 has 14 amino acids. The V gene's germline CDR1 is LGHNA and CDR2 YSLEER. The CDR3, as DNA: TGCGCCAGCAGCCAAGCCGGGACACACTACGAGCAGTACTTC. It yields the protein CASSQAGTHYEQYF.

This chain uses TRBV5-6 with TRBJ2-4; a weak D match, TRBD2 (5 bases). The CDR3 runs to 15 residues. CDR1 is SGHDT, CDR2 YYEEEE, per germline. V gave up 4 bases and J gave up 2 bases, with 13 bases separating them. The CDR3 DNA is TGTGCCAGCAGCCCCGGGATCGCCCCCAAAAACATTCAGTACTTC. Translation gives CASSPGIAPKNIQYF.

This clone has more than one count but fewer than ten. J is TRBJ2-7 and V is TRBV6-1, with D perhaps TRBD1 (5 bases). Germline-derived CDR1 and CDR2 are MNHNS and SASEGT. The CDR3 length is 13 residues. The V end was cut by 7 bases, the J end by 2 bases, with 12 bases between. The CDR3 sequence is CASTGIGAYEQYF. As DNA, the CDR3 is TGTGCCAGCACCGGAATAGGGGCCTACGAGCAGTACTTC.

This clone was observed a few times. This chain joins TRBV2 and TRBJ1-2, with 9 bases matching TRBD1. This CDR3 is 13 amino acids long. Germline assignment: CDR1 SNHLY and CDR2 FYNNEI. Trimming took 4 bases from V and 6 from J; bases not matched to a gene: 3. CDR3: CASSGRTGDGYTF. CDR3 sequence (DNA): TGTGCCAGCAGTGGACGGACAGGGGATGGCTACACCTTC.

This clone was counted only a few times. The chain couples TRBV29-1 to TRBJ1-1; D unresolved. The V end was cut by 6 bases, the J end by 0 bases, with 11 bases between. CDR1 and CDR2 from the germline V gene are SQVTM and ANQGSEA. This CDR3 is 13 amino acids long. CDR3 region: CSVWRKLNTEAFF. CDR3 nucleotide sequence: TGCAGCGTCTGGCGGAAATTGAACACTGAAGCTTTCTTT.

The chain joins TRBV6-6 to TRBJ1-1; D not resolved. Germline assignment: CDR1 MNHNY and CDR2 SVGAGI (reference sequence). There are 14 residues in the CDR3. The germline V and J ends were trimmed by 4 bases and 1 base, with 10 bases remaining between them. The CDR3 coding sequence is TGTGCCAGCAGTTTCGAGGTGGCGAACACTGAAGCTTTCTTT. Its translation: CASSFEVANTEAFF.

This clone was counted between two and nine times. The V and J genes are TRBV6-5 and TRBJ2-6; D unresolved. The germline V and J ends were trimmed by 2 bases and 0 bases, with 8 bases remaining between them. The CDR3 has 16 amino acids. CDR1 MNHEY and CDR2 SVGAGI come from the germline V gene. DNA for the CDR3: TGTGCCAGCAGTTACAGATACAGCTCTGGGGCCAACGTCCTGACTTTC. It yields the protein CASSYRYSSGANVLTF.

V usage is TRBV5-4 and J usage is TRBJ1-4; D is perhaps TRBD1 (6 bases). This CDR3 contains 14 residues. V was shortened by 4 bases and J by 4 bases, with 11 bases between the two germline ends. Germline V lookup: CDR1 SGHNT, CDR2 YYREEE (reference sequence). The CDR3 DNA follows: TGTGCCAGCAGCCGTACAGGGATTAATGAAAAACTGTTTTTT. Translating gives CASSRTGINEKLFF.

This rearrangement joins TRBV7-3 to TRBJ1-1; 9 bases match TRBD1. The germline V gene has CDR1 SGHTA and CDR2 FQGTGA. After removal of 0 bases from V and 6 bases from J, the junction contained 14 bases not matched to a gene. The CDR3 totals 18 residues. CDR3 region: CASSLTPVTTGGIAEAFF. CDR3 nucleotides: TGTGCCAGCAGCTTAACTCCGGTGACGACAGGGGGTATCGCTGAAGCTTTCTTT.

In its sample, this clone was seen a few times. The chain uses TRBV27 and TRBJ2-1; D possibly corresponds to TRBD1 (6 bases). Germline values: CDR1 MNHEY, CDR2 SMNVEV (reference sequence). V was pared by 1 base and J by 3 bases, with 16 bases between. The CDR3 is made up of 17 amino acids. The CDR3 sequence is CASSLYPGQRFYNEQFF. In nucleotides, the CDR3 is TGTGCCAGCAGTTTATACCCGGGACAACGGTTCTACAATGAGCAGTTCTTC.

The chain uses TRBV11-2 and TRBJ2-5; 10 bases match TRBD2. V was pared by 4 bases and J by 2 bases, with 10 bases of the junction left unmatched. CDR3 length: 17 amino acids. From germline, CDR1 is SGHAT and CDR2 FQNNGV. In nucleotides, the CDR3 is TGTGCCAGCAGCTACGGAGGGGCTAGCGGGGGTCAAGAGACCCAGTACTTC. Its translation: CASSYGGASGGQETQYF.